The next 18 T cell receptor beta chains were all read from a single sample in a study of blood T cell repertoires in COVID-19. The method was immunoSEQ multiplex PCR; TCRdb's version includes in-frame clones alone and lacks a portion of them. The repertoire holds about 36,000 clones, with 81% as singletons. Sample: peripheral blood. These receptors all stem from a human donor in a cohort sampled during active or convalescent COVID-19. The donor label of this sample is uncertain.

Here the CDR3 reads CASGLNSGHYNEQFF. CDR3 DNA: TGTGCCAGCGGCCTTAATAGCGGACACTACAATGAGCAGTTCTTC. The chain recombines TRBV25-1 with TRBJ2-1; D possibly corresponds to TRBD2 (6 bases). This CDR3 spans 15 amino acids. Trimming stripped 8 bases from V and 3 bases from J, with 17 bases between. CDR1 is MGHDK and CDR2 is SYGVNS in the germline V gene.

This rearrangement joins TRBV4-3 to TRBJ2-4; D is undetermined. The CDR3 has 15 amino acids. V gave up 0 bases and J gave up 10 bases, with 16 bases separating them. The germline V gene has CDR1 LGHNA and CDR2 YSLEER. CDR3 loop: CASSQDSPRQWIQYF. The CDR3 DNA follows: TGCGCCAGCAGCCAAGATTCCCCCAGGCAATGGATTCAGTACTTC.

This chain joins TRBV6-2 or TRBV6-3 and TRBJ1-1, with D unclear. The CDR3 length is 14 residues. V was clipped by 6 bases and J by 4 bases, with 15 bases between them. Germline V CDR1 and CDR2: MNHEY, SVGEGT. The CDR3 DNA reads as TGTGCCAGCAGCAACCACAGAGCGGCCACTGAAGCTTTCTTT. Its protein product is CASSNHRAATEAFF.

The genes are TRBV5-5 and TRBJ1-4, with D uncertain. The germline V gene has CDR1 SGHKS and CDR2 YYEKEE (reference sequence). CDR3 length: 14 amino acids. Trimming took 0 bases from V and 8 from J, leaving 11 bases between them. The CDR3 DNA reads TGTGCCAGCAGCTTGGGAGGGTCTATCGAAAAACTGTTTTTT. Translating it yields CASSLGGSIEKLFF.

The rearrangement links TRBV11-3 to TRBJ2-1; 8 nucleotides align to TRBD1. Germline values: CDR1 SGHNT, CDR2 YENEEA. V shed 1 base and J 2 bases; nucleotides not matched to a gene: 1. There are 15 residues in the CDR3. CDR3 DNA sequence: TGTGCCAGCAGCTTAGGACAGGGGACCTACAATGAGCAGTTCTTC. It translates to CASSLGQGTYNEQFF.

Turning to this clone: Sequence at one end of the junction differs from germline and may be a read error. Distinct nucleotide sequences in the sample also encode this CDR3. The chain links TRBV27 to TRBJ2-7; D remains ambiguous. CDR1 MNHEY and CDR2 SMNVEV come from the germline V gene (reference sequence). This CDR3 has 14 residues. Here the CDR3 reads CASSKFKIPSEQYF. CDR3 DNA sequence: TGCGCCAGCAGTAAGTTCAAGATCCCCAGCGAGCAGTACTTC.

The chain recombines TRBV21-1 with TRBJ2-2; the DNA was not compared with TRBD2, the D call given in the table. TRBV21-1 is marked as a pseudogene. CDR3 length: 19 amino acids. DNA for the CDR3: TGTGCCAGCAGCAAGGGGGGACTAGCGGGAGGATCGAACACCGGGGAGCTGTTTTTT. Encoded protein: CASSKGGLAGGSNTGELFF.

The chain joins TRBV7-2 to TRBJ1-6; a possible D gene is TRBD1 (5 bases). Germline V gene sequence: CDR1 SGHTA, CDR2 FQGNSA. V was clipped by 2 bases and J by 7 bases, with 15 bases between them. CDR3 length: 16 amino acids. In nucleotides, the CDR3 is TGTGCCAGCAGCTTATTCCAGGGTTGGGGCAATTCACCCCTCCACTTT. It yields the protein CASSLFQGWGNSPLHF.

The chain is built from TRBV6-6 and TRBJ2-5; D may be TRBD2 (6 bases). The CDR3 has 14 amino acids. The germline V gene encodes CDR1 MNHNY and CDR2 SVGAGI (reference sequence). Trimming took off 7 bases at V and 3 bases at J, with 15 bases between the two ends. The CDR3 protein is CASTVGLPEETQYF. DNA of the CDR3: TGTGCCAGCACCGTGGGACTCCCGGAAGAGACCCAGTACTTC.

The chain has TRBV24-1 and TRBJ2-1; 7 nucleotides line up with TRBD2. The germline V gene has CDR1 KGHDR and CDR2 SFDVKD. CDR3 size: 15 residues. Unmatched junction bases numbered 9, after V lost 10 bases and J lost 1 base. The CDR3 bases are TGTGCCACTTCCTTTAGCGGGTGGTCCTACAATGAGCAGTTCTTC. Translating it yields CATSFSGWSYNEQFF.

This chain connects TRBV27 to TRBJ1-4, with a possible D match to TRBD1 (5 bases). Trimming stripped 3 bases from V and 6 bases from J, with 8 bases between. In germline, CDR1 is MNHEY, CDR2 SMNVEV (reference sequence). The CDR3 length is 13 residues. CDR3 sequence (DNA): TGTGCCAGCAGTTTTTCAGGGTATGAAAAACTGTTTTTT. This encodes CASSFSGYEKLFF.

The rearrangement uses TRBV27 and TRBJ1-3, with a tentative D call TRBD1 (5 bases). This CDR3 contains 17 residues. Germline V gene sequence: CDR1 MNHEY, CDR2 SMNVEV (reference sequence). V shed 3 bases and J shed 0 bases, with 15 bases lying between them. The chain's CDR3 is CASSLDGTFLSGNTIYF. CDR3 nucleotide sequence: TGTGCCAGCAGTTTGGATGGGACTTTTCTCTCTGGAAACACCATATATTTT.

The V call is TRBV11-2, the J call TRBJ2-7, with a possible D match to TRBD2 (5 bases). The CDR3 has 15 amino acids. V lost 0 bases to trimming and J lost 5 bases, with 14 bases between them. Germline CDR1 SGHAT, CDR2 FQNNGV. The CDR3 DNA reads TGTGCCAGCAGCTTAGAGGTAGCGCTGATGAACGAGCAGTACTTC. This sequence encodes CASSLEVALMNEQYF.

This chain joins TRBV6-5 and TRBJ1-1; D possibly corresponds to TRBD1 (6 bases). Germline V gene lookup returns CDR1 MNHEY and CDR2 SVGAGI. The CDR3 loop spans 15 amino acids. V was trimmed by 0 bases and J by 1 base, leaving 9 bases between them. CDR3 DNA: TGTGCCAGCAGTTACTCTGGACAGCCGAACACTGAAGCTTTCTTT. It encodes CASSYSGQPNTEAFF.

The chain combines TRBV11-2 with TRBJ1-6; D remains ambiguous. This CDR3 region has 15 residues. Trimming left V 3 bases short and J 6 bases short, with 12 bases between. The germline CDR1 and CDR2 sequences are SGHAT and FQNNGV. The CDR3: CASSLRGLSNSPLHF. Here the CDR3 DNA reads TGTGCCAGCAGCTTGCGCGGGCTCAGTAATTCACCCCTCCACTTT.

The V call is TRBV5-6, the J call TRBJ2-1, with 8 nucleotides matching TRBD2. With V trimmed by 0 bases and J by 7 bases, 6 bases remained unmatched. The CDR3 totals 15 residues. The germline V gene has CDR1 SGHDT and CDR2 YYEEEE. The CDR3 nucleotides are TGTGCCAGCAGCTTGGCCGGGAGGGGCAAAAATGAGCAGTTCTTC. Its protein is CASSLAGRGKNEQFF.

The rearrangement joins TRBV6-5 to TRBJ1-2, with a weak D call TRBD1 (6 bases). CDR1 is MNHEY, CDR2 SVGAGI, per germline. Trimming took 6 bases from V and 2 from J, leaving 10 bases between them. The CDR3 has 13 amino acids. In DNA form, the CDR3 reads TGTGCCAGCAGCGTTACAGGGAACTATGGCTACACCTTC. Translating it yields CASSVTGNYGYTF.

V usage is TRBV24-1 and J usage is TRBJ2-3; 14 bases are a match to TRBD2. The V and J ends lost 7 bases and 10 bases, in that order; junction bases with no gene match: 6. There are 14 residues in the CDR3. The germline V gene encodes CDR1 KGHDR and CDR2 SFDVKD. CDR3 bases: TGTGCCACCAGCCAGACTAGCGGGAGGGTGGCGCAGTATTTT. Protein product: CATSQTSGRVAQYF.